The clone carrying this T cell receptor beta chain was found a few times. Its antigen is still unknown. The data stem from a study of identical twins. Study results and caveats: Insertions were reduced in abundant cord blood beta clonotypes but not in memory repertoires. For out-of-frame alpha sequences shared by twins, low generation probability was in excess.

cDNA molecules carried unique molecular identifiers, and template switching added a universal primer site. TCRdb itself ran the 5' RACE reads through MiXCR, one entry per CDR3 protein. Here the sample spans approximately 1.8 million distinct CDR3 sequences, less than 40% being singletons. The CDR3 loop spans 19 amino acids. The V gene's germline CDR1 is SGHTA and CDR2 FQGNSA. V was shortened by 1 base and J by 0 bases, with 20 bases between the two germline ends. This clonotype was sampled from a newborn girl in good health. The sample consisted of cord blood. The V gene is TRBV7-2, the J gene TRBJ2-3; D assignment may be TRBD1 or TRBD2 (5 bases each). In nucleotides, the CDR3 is TGTGCCAGCAGCTTAGATCGCCAAGCCCTGGGGGTGAGCACAGATACGCAGTATTTT. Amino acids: CASSLDRQALGVSTDTQYF.